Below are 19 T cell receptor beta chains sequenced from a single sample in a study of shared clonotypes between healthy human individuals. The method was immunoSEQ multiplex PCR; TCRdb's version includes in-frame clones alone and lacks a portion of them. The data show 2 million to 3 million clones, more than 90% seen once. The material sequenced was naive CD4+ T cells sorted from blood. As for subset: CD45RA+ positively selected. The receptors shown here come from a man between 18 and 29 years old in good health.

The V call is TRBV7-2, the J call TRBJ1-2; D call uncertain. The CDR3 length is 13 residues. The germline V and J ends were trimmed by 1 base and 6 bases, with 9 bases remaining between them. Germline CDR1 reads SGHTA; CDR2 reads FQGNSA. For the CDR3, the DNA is TGTGCCAGCAGCTTAGGGACTGCCCATGGCTACACCTTC. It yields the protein CASSLGTAHGYTF.

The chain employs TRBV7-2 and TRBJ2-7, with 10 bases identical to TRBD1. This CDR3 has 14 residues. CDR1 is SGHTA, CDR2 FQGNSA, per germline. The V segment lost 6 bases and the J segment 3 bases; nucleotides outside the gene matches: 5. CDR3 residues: CASSSDRGLYEQYF. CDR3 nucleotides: TGTGCCAGCAGTTCCGACAGGGGGCTCTACGAGCAGTACTTC.

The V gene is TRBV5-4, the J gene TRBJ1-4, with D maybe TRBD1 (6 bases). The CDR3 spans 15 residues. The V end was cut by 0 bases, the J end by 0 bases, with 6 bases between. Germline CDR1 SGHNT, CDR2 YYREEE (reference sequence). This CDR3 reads CASSLDRATNEKLFF. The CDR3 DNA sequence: TGTGCCAGCAGCTTGGACAGGGCAACTAATGAAAAACTGTTTTTT.

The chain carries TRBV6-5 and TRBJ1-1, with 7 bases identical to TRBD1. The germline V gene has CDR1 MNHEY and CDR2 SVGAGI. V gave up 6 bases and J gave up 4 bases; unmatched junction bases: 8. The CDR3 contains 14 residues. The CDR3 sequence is CASSPWGTVTEAFF. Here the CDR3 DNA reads TGTGCCAGCAGCCCCTGGGGGACAGTCACTGAAGCTTTCTTT.

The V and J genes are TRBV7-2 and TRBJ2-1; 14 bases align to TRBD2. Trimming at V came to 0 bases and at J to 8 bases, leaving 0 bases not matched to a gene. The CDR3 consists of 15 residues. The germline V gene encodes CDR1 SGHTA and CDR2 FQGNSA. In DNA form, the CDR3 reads TGTGCCAGCAGCTTAGCGGGACTAGCGGGAGATGAGCAGTTCTTC. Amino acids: CASSLAGLAGDEQFF.

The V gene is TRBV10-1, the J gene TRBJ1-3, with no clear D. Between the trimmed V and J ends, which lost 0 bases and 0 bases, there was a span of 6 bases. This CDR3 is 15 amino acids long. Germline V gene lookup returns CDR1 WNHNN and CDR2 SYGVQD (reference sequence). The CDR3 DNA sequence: TGCGCCAGCAGTGAGTCCAGATTCTCTGGAAACACCATATATTTT. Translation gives CASSESRFSGNTIYF.

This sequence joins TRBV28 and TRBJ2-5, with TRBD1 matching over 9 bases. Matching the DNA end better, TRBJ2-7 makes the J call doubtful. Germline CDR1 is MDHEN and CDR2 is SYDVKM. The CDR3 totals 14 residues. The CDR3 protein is CASFDRGDTYEQYF. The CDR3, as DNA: TGTGCCAGCTTCGACAGGGGGGACACCTACGAGCAGTACTTC.

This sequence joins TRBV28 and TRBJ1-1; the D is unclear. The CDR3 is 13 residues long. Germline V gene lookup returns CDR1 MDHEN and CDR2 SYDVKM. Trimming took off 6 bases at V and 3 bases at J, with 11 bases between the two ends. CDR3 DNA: TGTGCCAGCAGGACCAGTCGAGACACTGAAGCTTTCTTT. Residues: CASRTSRDTEAFF. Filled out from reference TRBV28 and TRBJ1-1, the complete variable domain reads DVKVTQSSRYLVKRTGEKVFLECVQDMDHENMFWYRQDPGLGLRLIYFSYDVKMKEKGDIPEGYSVSREKKERFSLILESASTNQTSMYLCASRTSRDTEAFFGQGTRLTVV.

CDR3 sequence: CATQQRETQYF. CDR3 coding DNA: TGTGCCACCCAGCAACGAGAGACCCAGTACTTC. V is TRBV10-3 and J is TRBJ2-5; no clear D. The germline V and J ends were trimmed by 10 bases and 4 bases, with 10 bases remaining between them. Germline assignment: CDR1 ENHRY and CDR2 SYGVKD. The CDR3 covers 11 residues.

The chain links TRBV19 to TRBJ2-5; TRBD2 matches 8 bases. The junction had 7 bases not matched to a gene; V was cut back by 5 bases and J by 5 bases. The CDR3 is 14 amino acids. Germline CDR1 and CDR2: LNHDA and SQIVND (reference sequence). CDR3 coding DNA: TGTGCCAGTAGTCGGGGGGGGCCGGGTGAGACCCAGTACTTC. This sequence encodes CASSRGGPGETQYF.

CDR3 DNA sequence: TGTGCCAGCAGGGCAGCGGGGATTAAGGGCACCGGGGAGCTGTTTTTT. This codes for CASRAAGIKGTGELFF. V is TRBV28 and J is TRBJ2-2; 7 nucleotides match TRBD2. This CDR3 region has 16 residues. The germline CDR1 and CDR2 sequences are MDHEN and SYDVKM. The trim removed 6 bases at V and 4 bases at J, leaving 11 bases unmatched.

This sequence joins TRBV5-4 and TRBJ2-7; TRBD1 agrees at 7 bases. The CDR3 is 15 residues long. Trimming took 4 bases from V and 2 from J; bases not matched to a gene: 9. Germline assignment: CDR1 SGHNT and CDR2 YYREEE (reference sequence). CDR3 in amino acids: CASSQGVVLPYEQYF. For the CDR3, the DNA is TGTGCCAGCAGCCAGGGGGTTGTACTCCCCTACGAGCAGTACTTC. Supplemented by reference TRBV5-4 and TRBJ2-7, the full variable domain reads ETGVTQSPTHLIKTRGQQVTLRCSSQSGHNTVSWYQQALGQGPQFIFQYYREEENGRGNFPPRFSGLQFPNYSSELNVNALELDDSALYLCASSQGVVLPYEQYFGPGTRLTVT.

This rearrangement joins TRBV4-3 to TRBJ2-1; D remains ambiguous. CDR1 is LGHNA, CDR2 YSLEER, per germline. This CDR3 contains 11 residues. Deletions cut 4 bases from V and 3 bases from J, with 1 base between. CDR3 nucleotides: TGCGCCAGCAGCCTCTACAATGAGCAGTTCTTC. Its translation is CASSLYNEQFF.

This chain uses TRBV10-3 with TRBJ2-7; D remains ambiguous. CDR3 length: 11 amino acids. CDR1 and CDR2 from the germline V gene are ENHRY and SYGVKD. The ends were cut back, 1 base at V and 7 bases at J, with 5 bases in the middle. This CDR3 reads CAISEFGEQYF. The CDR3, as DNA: TGTGCCATCAGTGAGTTTGGGGAGCAGTACTTC.

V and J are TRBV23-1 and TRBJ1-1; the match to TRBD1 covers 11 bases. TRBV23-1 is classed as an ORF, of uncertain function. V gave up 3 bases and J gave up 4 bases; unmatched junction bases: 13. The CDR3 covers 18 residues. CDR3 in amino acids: CASSQPGTGGPLGTEAFF. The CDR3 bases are TGCGCCAGCAGTCAGCCTGGGACAGGGGGGCCCCTTGGCACTGAAGCTTTCTTT.

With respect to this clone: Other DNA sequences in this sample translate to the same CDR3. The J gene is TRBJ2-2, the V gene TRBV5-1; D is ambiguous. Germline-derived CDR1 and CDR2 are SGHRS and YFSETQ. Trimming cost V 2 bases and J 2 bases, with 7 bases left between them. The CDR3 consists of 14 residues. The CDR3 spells CASSFTGNTGELFF. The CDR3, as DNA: TGCGCCAGCAGCTTCACCGGAAACACCGGGGAGCTGTTTTTT.

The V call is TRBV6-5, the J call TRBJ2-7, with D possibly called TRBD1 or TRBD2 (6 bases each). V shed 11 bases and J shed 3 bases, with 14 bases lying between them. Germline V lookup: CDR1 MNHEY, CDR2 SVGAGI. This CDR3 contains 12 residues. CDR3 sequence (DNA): TGTGCCTGCGGGGACAAGTACTACGAGCAGTACTTC. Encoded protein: CACGDKYYEQYF.

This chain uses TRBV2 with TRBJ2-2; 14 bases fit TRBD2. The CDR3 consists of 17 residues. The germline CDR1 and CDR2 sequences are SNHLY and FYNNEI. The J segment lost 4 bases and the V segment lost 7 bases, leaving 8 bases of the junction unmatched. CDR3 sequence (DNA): TGTGCCAGCACCCGGACTAGCGGGGGGCCGGGCACCGGGGAGCTGTTTTTT. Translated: CASTRTSGGPGTGELFF.

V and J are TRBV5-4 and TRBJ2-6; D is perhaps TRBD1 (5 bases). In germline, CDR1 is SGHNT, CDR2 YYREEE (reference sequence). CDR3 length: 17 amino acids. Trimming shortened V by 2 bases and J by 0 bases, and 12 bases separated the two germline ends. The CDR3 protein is CASSLEAGISGANVLTF. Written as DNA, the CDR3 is TGTGCCAGCAGCTTAGAGGCAGGGATCTCTGGGGCCAACGTCCTGACTTTC.